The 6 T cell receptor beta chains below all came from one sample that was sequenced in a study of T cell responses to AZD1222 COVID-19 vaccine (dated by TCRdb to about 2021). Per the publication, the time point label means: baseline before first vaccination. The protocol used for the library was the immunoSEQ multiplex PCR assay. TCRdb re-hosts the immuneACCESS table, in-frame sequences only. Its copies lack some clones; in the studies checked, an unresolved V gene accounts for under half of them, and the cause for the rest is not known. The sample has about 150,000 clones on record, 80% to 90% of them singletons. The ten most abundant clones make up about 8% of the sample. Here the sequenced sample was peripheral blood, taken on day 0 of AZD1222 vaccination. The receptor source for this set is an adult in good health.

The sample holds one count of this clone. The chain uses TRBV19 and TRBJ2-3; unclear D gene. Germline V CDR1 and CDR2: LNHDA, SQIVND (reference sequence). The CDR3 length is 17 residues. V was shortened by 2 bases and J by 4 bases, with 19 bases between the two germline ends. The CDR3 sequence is CASSINLELIRADTQYF. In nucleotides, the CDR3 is TGTGCCAGTAGTATAAACCTGGAACTGATAAGGGCAGATACGCAGTATTTT.

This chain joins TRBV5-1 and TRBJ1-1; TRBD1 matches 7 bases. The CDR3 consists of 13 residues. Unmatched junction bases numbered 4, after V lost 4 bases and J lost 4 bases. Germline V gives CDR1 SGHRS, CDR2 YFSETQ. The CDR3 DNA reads TGCGCCAGCAGCACGACAGGGACCACTGAAGCTTTCTTT. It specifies CASSTTGTTEAFF.

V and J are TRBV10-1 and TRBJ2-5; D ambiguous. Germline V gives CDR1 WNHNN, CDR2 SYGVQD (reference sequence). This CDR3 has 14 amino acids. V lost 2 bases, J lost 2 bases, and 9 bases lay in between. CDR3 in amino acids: CASSEGIGQETQYF. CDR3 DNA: TGCGCCAGCAGTGAGGGGATCGGGCAAGAGACCCAGTACTTC.

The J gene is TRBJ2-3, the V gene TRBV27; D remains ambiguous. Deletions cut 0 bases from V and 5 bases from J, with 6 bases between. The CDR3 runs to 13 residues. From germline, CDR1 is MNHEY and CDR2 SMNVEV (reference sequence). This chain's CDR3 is CASSLSWGDTQYF. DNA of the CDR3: TGTGCCAGCAGTTTATCGTGGGGAGATACGCAGTATTTT.

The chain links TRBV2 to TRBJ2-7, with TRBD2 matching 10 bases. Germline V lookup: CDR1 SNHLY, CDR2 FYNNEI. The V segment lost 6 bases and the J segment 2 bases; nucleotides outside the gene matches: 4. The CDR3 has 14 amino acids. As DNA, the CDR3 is TGTGCCAGCAGACCCGGGACTAGCGCCTACGAGCAGTACTTC. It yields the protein CASRPGTSAYEQYF.

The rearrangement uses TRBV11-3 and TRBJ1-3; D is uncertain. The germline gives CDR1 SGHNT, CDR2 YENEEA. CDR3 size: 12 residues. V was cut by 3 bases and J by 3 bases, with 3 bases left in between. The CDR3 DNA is TGTGCCAGCAGCTTCAATGGAAACACCATATATTTT. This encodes CASSFNGNTIYF.